Listed below are T cell receptor beta chains from one sample, sequenced in a study of blood T cell repertoires in COVID-19. Here immunoSEQ multiplex PCR was the method, and the copy in TCRdb shows in-frame clones only, minus some. The table has roughly 250,000 clones, 70% to 85% seen once. The sequencing input was peripheral blood. Source of these receptors: a middle-aged woman with active or convalescent COVID-19. Both conserved end residues are part of each CDR3. A D gene is named only where the DNA matches it firmly. Rows may omit the clone size; those that give it use once, few, many or a size class.

CDR3aa: CASSSGGETQYF
CDR3nt: TGTGCCAGCAGTTCAGGGGGGGAGACCCAGTACTTC
j_gene: TRBJ2-5
v_gene: TRBV6-2/TRBV6-3
abundance: .
d_gene: .

CDR3aa: CASSGWTGDFSGNTIYF
CDR3nt: TGTGCCAGTAGCGGATGGACAGGGGACTTCTCTGGAAACACCATATATTTT
j_gene: TRBJ1-3
v_gene: TRBV19
abundance: .
d_gene: TRBD1

CDR3aa: CSVWAGGPTGELFF
CDR3nt: TGCAGCGTTTGGGCGGGGGGGCCGACCGGGGAGCTGTTTTTT
j_gene: TRBJ2-2
v_gene: TRBV29-1
abundance: .
d_gene: TRBD2

CDR3aa: CASSLAHLGGEQFF
CDR3nt: TGTGCCAGCAGCTTGGCTCACCTCGGCGGCGAGCAGTTCTTC
j_gene: TRBJ2-1
v_gene: TRBV5-5
abundance: .
d_gene: .

CDR3aa: CASSLGGGGYGYTF
CDR3nt: TGCGCCAGCAGCTTGGGAGGGGGCGGCTATGGCTACACCTTC
j_gene: TRBJ1-2
v_gene: TRBV5-1
abundance: .
d_gene: TRBD1

CDR3aa: CSVEGQGAADTQYF
CDR3nt: TGCAGCGTGGAGGGACAGGGGGCTGCTGATACGCAGTATTTT
j_gene: TRBJ2-3
v_gene: TRBV29-1
abundance: few
d_gene: TRBD1

CDR3aa: CASSGLSNYGYTF
CDR3nt: TGTGCCAGCAGCGGACTGAGCAACTATGGCTACACCTTC
j_gene: TRBJ1-2
v_gene: TRBV28
abundance: few
d_gene: .

CDR3aa: CASSSLGEKADTQYF
CDR3nt: TGCGCCAGCAGCTCTCTCGGGGAGAAGGCAGATACGCAGTATTTT
j_gene: TRBJ2-3
v_gene: TRBV5-1
abundance: .
d_gene: .

CDR3aa: CASSQVGGLGTDTQYF
CDR3nt: TGTGCCAGCAGCCAAGTGGGGGGGCTGGGCACAGATACGCAGTATTTT
j_gene: TRBJ2-3
v_gene: TRBV14
abundance: .
d_gene: .

CDR3aa: CASSLGGPLGYTF
CDR3nt: TGTGCCAGCAGCTTAGGAGGGCCCTTAGGCTACACCTTC
j_gene: TRBJ1-2
v_gene: TRBV7-2
abundance: .
d_gene: .

CDR3aa: CASSEWAVNTEAFF
CDR3nt: TGTGCCAGCAGTGAATGGGCTGTGAACACTGAAGCTTTCTTT
j_gene: TRBJ1-1
v_gene: TRBV2
abundance: .
d_gene: .

CDR3aa: CASSLPRDGGELFF
CDR3nt: TGCGCCAGCAGCTTGCCCAGGGATGGCGGGGAGCTGTTTTTT
j_gene: TRBJ2-2
v_gene: TRBV5-1
abundance: .
d_gene: .

CDR3aa: CASSEWQVGNIQYF
CDR3nt: TGTGCCAGCAGTGAGTGGCAGGTCGGAAACATTCAGTACTTC
j_gene: TRBJ2-4
v_gene: TRBV2
abundance: .
d_gene: .

CDR3aa: CASSLFLGGSASGYSGNTIYF
CDR3nt: TGTGCCAGCAGTTTATTTTTGGGGGGAAGCGCAAGCGGTTACTCTGGAAACACCATATATTTT
j_gene: TRBJ1-3
v_gene: TRBV28
abundance: once
d_gene: .

CDR3aa: CASSPGVVAGATNEQFF
CDR3nt: TGTGCCAGCTCACCAGGGGTAGTAGCGGGGGCAACCAATGAGCAGTTCTTC
j_gene: TRBJ2-1
v_gene: TRBV18
abundance: .
d_gene: TRBD2

CDR3aa: CASSFRGQGYTF
CDR3nt: TGTGCCAGCAGTTTCAGGGGTCAAGGCTACACCTTC
j_gene: TRBJ1-2
v_gene: TRBV28
abundance: few
d_gene: .

CDR3aa: CASSFRGLGQETQYF
CDR3nt: TGTGCCAGCAGCTTTAGGGGATTGGGGCAGGAGACCCAGTACTTC
j_gene: TRBJ2-5
v_gene: TRBV13
abundance: .
d_gene: .

CDR3aa: CASSSVAAYEQYF
CDR3nt: TGTGCCAGCAGTTCCGTTGCGGCGTACGAGCAGTACTTC
j_gene: TRBJ2-7
v_gene: TRBV2
abundance: medium-sized
d_gene: .

CDR3aa: CATTWQGRDTQYF
CDR3nt: TGTGCCACCACATGGCAGGGGAGAGATACGCAGTATTTT
j_gene: TRBJ2-3
v_gene: TRBV5-4
abundance: few
d_gene: .

CDR3aa: CASSWGDEQYF
CDR3nt: TGCGCCAGCAGCTGGGGGGACGAGCAGTACTTC
j_gene: TRBJ2-7
v_gene: TRBV5-1
abundance: .
d_gene: .

CDR3aa: CATYRGDTEAFF
CDR3nt: TGTGCCACCTACAGGGGGGACACTGAAGCTTTCTTT
j_gene: TRBJ1-1
v_gene: TRBV6-5
abundance: few
d_gene: TRBD1

CDR3aa: CASRTSGGAYNEQFF
CDR3nt: TGTGCCAGCAGGACTAGCGGGGGGGCCTACAATGAGCAGTTCTTC
j_gene: TRBJ2-1
v_gene: TRBV5-4
abundance: .
d_gene: TRBD2

CDR3aa: CASNKGGLVNSPLHF
CDR3nt: TGTGCCAGTAATAAAGGGGGTCTAGTTAATTCACCCCTCCACTTT
j_gene: TRBJ1-6
v_gene: TRBV19
abundance: .
d_gene: .

CDR3aa: CASSTGEYGYTF
CDR3nt: TGTGCCAGTAGTACGGGGGAGTATGGCTACACCTTC
j_gene: TRBJ1-2
v_gene: TRBV19
abundance: few
d_gene: .

CDR3aa: CASSMGLGRPSRLASPLHF
CDR3nt: TGTGCCAGTAGTATGGGGCTTGGCAGGCCCTCTAGGCTGGCTTCACCCCTCCACTTT
j_gene: TRBJ1-6
v_gene: TRBV19
abundance: .
d_gene: .

CDR3aa: CASSFRRGGGDTQYF
CDR3nt: TGTGCCAGCAGTTTCCGGCGGGGGGGAGGGGATACGCAGTATTTT
j_gene: TRBJ2-3
v_gene: TRBV27
abundance: .
d_gene: TRBD2

CDR3aa: CASNPRRSGSSYNEQFF
CDR3nt: TGTGCCAGTAACCCTCGTAGGAGCGGAAGCTCCTACAATGAGCAGTTCTTC
j_gene: TRBJ2-1
v_gene: TRBV19
abundance: many
d_gene: .

CDR3aa: CAGGQITYEQYF
CDR3nt: TGTGCCGGGGGACAAATCACCTACGAGCAGTACTTC
j_gene: TRBJ2-7
v_gene: TRBV7-9
abundance: .
d_gene: .

CDR3aa: CSASPAGVNNQPQHF
CDR3nt: TGCAGTGCTAGTCCTGCAGGGGTTAACAATCAGCCCCAGCATTTT
j_gene: TRBJ1-5
v_gene: TRBV20-1
abundance: .
d_gene: .

CDR3aa: CAISERDTSGNTIYF
CDR3nt: TGTGCCATCAGTGAGCGGGACACCTCTGGAAACACCATATATTTT
j_gene: TRBJ1-3
v_gene: TRBV10-3
abundance: .
d_gene: .

CDR3aa: CASSLSGSLSQYF
CDR3nt: TGTGCCAGCAGCTTAAGCGGCTCCCTCTCGCAGTATTTT
j_gene: TRBJ2-3
v_gene: TRBV7-3
abundance: few
d_gene: .

CDR3aa: CASSSPAGDSYEQYF
CDR3nt: TGTGCCAGCAGTAGTCCAGCGGGGGACTCCTACGAGCAGTACTTC
j_gene: TRBJ2-7
v_gene: TRBV28
abundance: .
d_gene: TRBD2

CDR3aa: CASSVLGGGGQPQHF
CDR3nt: TGTGCCAGTAGCGTATTAGGAGGGGGGGGTCAGCCCCAGCATTTT
j_gene: TRBJ1-5
v_gene: TRBV19
abundance: .
d_gene: .

CDR3aa: CASKAQGAGGYTF
CDR3nt: TGTGCCAGCAAGGCACAGGGGGCGGGCGGCTACACCTTC
j_gene: TRBJ1-2
v_gene: TRBV6-6
abundance: .
d_gene: TRBD1

CDR3aa: CASSVTRGWYTEAFF
CDR3nt: TGTGCCAGCAGTGTTACCAGGGGGTGGTACACTGAAGCTTTCTTT
j_gene: TRBJ1-1
v_gene: TRBV28
abundance: .
d_gene: TRBD1

CDR3aa: CASCVWDRVNEQYF
CDR3nt: TGTGCTAGTTGTGTGTGGGACAGGGTTAATGAGCAGTACTTC
j_gene: TRBJ2-7
v_gene: TRBV12-5
abundance: .
d_gene: TRBD1

CDR3aa: CASSSRPGSGANVLTF
CDR3nt: TGTGCCAGCAGCTCAAGGCCGGGTTCCGGGGCCAACGTCCTGACTTTC
j_gene: TRBJ2-6
v_gene: TRBV7-3
abundance: .
d_gene: .

CDR3aa: CASSLQGLAGGSEYF
CDR3nt: TGTGCCAGCAGCTTACAAGGACTAGCGGGGGGCTCTGAGTACTTC
j_gene: TRBJ2-5
v_gene: TRBV7-2
abundance: .
d_gene: TRBD2

CDR3aa: CASSPVYEAPQHF
CDR3nt: TGTGCCAGCAGCCCCGTTTACGAGGCGCCCCAGCATTTT
j_gene: TRBJ1-5
v_gene: TRBV7-9
abundance: .
d_gene: .

CDR3aa: CASSGSGNSPLHF
CDR3nt: TGCGCCAGCTCAGGGTCAGGGAATTCACCCCTCCACTTT
j_gene: TRBJ1-6
v_gene: TRBV4-1
abundance: .
d_gene: .

CDR3aa: CATLTANTQYF
CDR3nt: TGTGCCACCTTAACAGCAAATACGCAGTATTTT
j_gene: TRBJ2-3
v_gene: TRBV2
abundance: .
d_gene: .

CDR3aa: CASSLTVNTEAFF
CDR3nt: TGTGCCAGCAGCTTGACAGTGAACACTGAAGCTTTCTTT
j_gene: TRBJ1-1
v_gene: TRBV11-3
abundance: once
d_gene: .

CDR3aa: CASSPIQRQGVPYEQYF
CDR3nt: TGTGCCAGCAGCCCTATCCAACGCCAGGGGGTTCCCTACGAGCAGTACTTC
j_gene: TRBJ2-7
v_gene: TRBV11-2
abundance: many
d_gene: TRBD1

CDR3aa: CASSFRDSPLTTNYGYTF
CDR3nt: TGTGCCAGCAGTTTCAGGGACAGTCCCCTAACAACTAACTATGGCTACACCTTC
j_gene: TRBJ1-2
v_gene: TRBV28
abundance: .
d_gene: TRBD1

CDR3aa: CASSEGGGYSAGELFF
CDR3nt: TGTGCCAGCAGTGAAGGTGGGGGGTACTCCGCCGGGGAGCTGTTTTTT
j_gene: TRBJ2-2
v_gene: TRBV6-1
abundance: .
d_gene: .

CDR3aa: CASSSYRESNQPQHF
CDR3nt: TGTGCCAGCAGTTCATACAGGGAAAGCAATCAGCCCCAGCATTTT
j_gene: TRBJ1-5
v_gene: TRBV27
abundance: .
d_gene: .

CDR3aa: CASSSPTTINYGYTF
CDR3nt: TGTGCCAGTAGTAGCCCAACTACAATAAACTATGGCTACACCTTC
j_gene: TRBJ1-2
v_gene: TRBV19
abundance: once
d_gene: .

CDR3aa: CASSRGGVIGNTIYF
CDR3nt: TGTGCCAGCAGCCGCGGGGGGGTAATTGGAAACACCATATATTTT
j_gene: TRBJ1-3
v_gene: TRBV7-9
abundance: .
d_gene: .

CDR3aa: CASSILGPPTVDRGMGETQYF
CDR3nt: TGTGCCAGTAGTATTTTGGGACCTCCGACGGTAGACAGGGGGATGGGAGAGACCCAGTACTTC
j_gene: TRBJ2-5
v_gene: TRBV19
abundance: .
d_gene: TRBD1

CDR3aa: CASSRPEGGAMGEQYF
CDR3nt: TGCGCCAGCAGTCGCCCCGAGGGGGGGGCGATGGGCGAGCAGTACTTC
j_gene: TRBJ2-7
v_gene: TRBV23-1
abundance: .
d_gene: .

CDR3aa: CASGGTSGGPLLETQYF
CDR3nt: TGTGCCAGCGGAGGGACTAGCGGGGGCCCTTTGTTGGAAACCCAGTACTTC
j_gene: TRBJ2-5
v_gene: TRBV2
abundance: .
d_gene: TRBD2

CDR3aa: CARIQKGDTIYF
CDR3nt: TGTGCTAGAATACAAAAGGGAGACACCATATATTTT
j_gene: TRBJ1-3
v_gene: TRBV12-5
abundance: .
d_gene: .